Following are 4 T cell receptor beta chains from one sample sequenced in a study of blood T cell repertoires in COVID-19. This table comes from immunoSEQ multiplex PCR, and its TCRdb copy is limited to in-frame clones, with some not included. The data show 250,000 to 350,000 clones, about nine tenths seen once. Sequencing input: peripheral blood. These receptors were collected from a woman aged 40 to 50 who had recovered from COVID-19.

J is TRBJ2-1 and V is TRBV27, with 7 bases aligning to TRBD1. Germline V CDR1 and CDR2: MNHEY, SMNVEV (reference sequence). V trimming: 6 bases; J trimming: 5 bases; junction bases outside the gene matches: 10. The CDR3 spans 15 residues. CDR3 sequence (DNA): TGTGCCAGCAGCCGAGGGGCGACAGGGAACAATGAGCAGTTCTTC. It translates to CASSRGATGNNEQFF.

The DNA for the CDR3 is TGTGCCAGCAGCATAGGGGGAGGTTATGGCTACACCTTC. Residues: CASSIGGGYGYTF. The chain has TRBV11-2 and TRBJ1-2; TRBD1 is a possible D gene (6 bases). This CDR3 has 13 residues. V dropped 5 bases and J dropped 5 bases, with 12 bases sitting between them. The germline V gene has CDR1 SGHAT and CDR2 FQNNGV.

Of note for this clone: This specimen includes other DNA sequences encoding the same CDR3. The CDR3 nucleotides are TGTGCCAGCTCACCCGGGGGTGACTATGGCTACACCTTC. It encodes CASSPGGDYGYTF. This chain connects TRBV18 to TRBJ1-2, with D possibly being TRBD1 (5 bases). Germline V CDR1 and CDR2: KGHSH, LQKENI. The CDR3 has 13 residues. Trimming removed 3 bases from V and 3 bases from J, with 8 bases in between.

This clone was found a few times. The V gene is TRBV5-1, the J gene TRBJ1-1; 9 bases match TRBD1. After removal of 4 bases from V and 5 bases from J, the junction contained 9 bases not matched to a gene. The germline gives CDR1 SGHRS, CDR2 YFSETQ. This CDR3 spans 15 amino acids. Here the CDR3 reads CASSPDDRGTTEAFF. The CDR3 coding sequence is TGCGCCAGCAGCCCGGATGACAGGGGGACTACTGAAGCTTTCTTT.